This T cell receptor beta chain was sequenced for a study of blood T cell repertoires in COVID-19. After removal of 6 bases from V and 4 bases from J, the junction contained 7 bases not matched to a gene. The germline V gene has CDR1 SNHLY and CDR2 FYNNEI. The CDR3 is 14 amino acids. The method was immunoSEQ multiplex PCR; TCRdb's version includes in-frame clones alone and lacks a portion of them. The sample lists approximately 440,000 clones, roughly 88% occurring once. Sequencing used PBMCs or T cells enriched from blood (not recorded which). This rearrangement joins TRBV2 to TRBJ1-2; TRBD1 matches at 8 bases. The receptor's source is a man younger than 35 who had recovered from COVID-19. CDR3: CASSVGQGGYGYTF. In nucleotides, the CDR3 is TGTGCCAGCAGCGTCGGACAGGGAGGCTATGGCTACACCTTC.